The sequence of this T cell receptor beta chain was determined in a study of control samples from healthy donors and cancer patients. The germline V and J ends were trimmed by 1 base and 3 bases, with 4 bases remaining between them. Germline assignment: CDR1 SGHTA and CDR2 FQGNSA. The CDR3 consists of 13 residues. Measured with immunoSEQ multiplex PCR; TCRdb has only the in-frame clones, and not every one. The sample records around 120,000 clones, more than 85% being singletons. The TCR was taken from a man aged 45 to 65 with head and neck cancer. Sample: PBMCs. The chain carries TRBV7-2 and TRBJ1-3; D is ambiguous. The CDR3 sequence is CASSLVSGNTIYF. Written as DNA, the CDR3 is TGTGCCAGCAGCTTAGTTAGTGGAAACACCATATATTTT. Filled out from reference TRBV7-2 and TRBJ1-3, the complete variable domain reads GAGVSQSPSNKVTEKGKDVELRCDPISGHTALYWYRQSLGQGLEFLIYFQGNSAPDKSGLPSDRFSAERTGGSVSTLTIQRTQQEDSAVYLCASSLVSGNTIYFGEGSWLTVV.